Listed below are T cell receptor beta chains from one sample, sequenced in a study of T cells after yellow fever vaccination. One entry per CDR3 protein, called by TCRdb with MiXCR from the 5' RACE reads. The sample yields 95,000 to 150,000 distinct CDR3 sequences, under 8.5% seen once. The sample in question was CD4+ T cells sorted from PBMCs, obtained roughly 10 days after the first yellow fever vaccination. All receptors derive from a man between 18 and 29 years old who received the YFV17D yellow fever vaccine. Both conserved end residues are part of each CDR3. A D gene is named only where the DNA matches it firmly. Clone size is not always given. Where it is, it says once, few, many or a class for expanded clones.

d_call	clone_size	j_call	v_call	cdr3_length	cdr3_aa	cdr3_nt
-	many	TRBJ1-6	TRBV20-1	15	CSARQGFSYNSPLHF	TGCAGTGCTAGGCAGGGATTCTCCTATAATTCACCCCTCCACTTT
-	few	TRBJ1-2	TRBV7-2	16	CASSLGGVEGNYGYTF	TGTGCCAGCAGCTTGGGAGGGGTAGAGGGGAACTATGGCTACACCTTC
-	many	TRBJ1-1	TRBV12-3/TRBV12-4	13	CASRADLPYEAFF	TGTGCCAGCAGGGCAGACTTACCTTATGAAGCTTTCTTT
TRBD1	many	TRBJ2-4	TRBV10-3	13	CAISDGTARVQYF	TGTGCCATCAGTGACGGGACAGCTAGAGTTCAGTACTTC
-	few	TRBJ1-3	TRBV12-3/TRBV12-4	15	CASSFRGISGNTIYF	TGTGCCAGCAGTTTCCGGGGCATCTCTGGAAACACCATATATTTT
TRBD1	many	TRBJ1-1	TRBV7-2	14	CASSRSRDRARAFF	TGTGCCAGCAGCCGGTCCCGGGACAGGGCGCGGGCTTTCTTT
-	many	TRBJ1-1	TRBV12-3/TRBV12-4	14	CASSLEGRETEAFF	TGTGCCAGCAGTTTAGAGGGGCGAGAGACTGAAGCTTTCTTT
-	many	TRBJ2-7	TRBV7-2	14	CASSLGGASYEQYF	TGTGCCAGCAGCTTAGGGGGGGCCTCCTACGAGCAGTACTTC
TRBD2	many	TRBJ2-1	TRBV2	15	CASRPTSGGAHEQFF	TGTGCCAGCAGACCGACTAGCGGGGGGGCCCATGAGCAGTTCTTC
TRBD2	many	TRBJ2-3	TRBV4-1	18	CASSQALTGTRVGDTQYF	TGCGCCAGCAGCCAAGCCCTCACCGGGACTAGGGTGGGAGATACGCAGTATTTT
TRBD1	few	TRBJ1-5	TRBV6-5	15	CASSYSDRPNQPQHF	TGTGCCAGCAGTTACTCGGACAGGCCGAACCAGCCCCAGCATTTT
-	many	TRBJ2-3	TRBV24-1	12	CATSGSTDTQYF	TGTGCCACCAGTGGGAGCACAGATACGCAGTATTTT
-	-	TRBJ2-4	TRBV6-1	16	CASTLQGTMAKNIQYF	TGTGCCAGCACCCTTCAGGGTACGATGGCCAAAAACATTCAGTACTTC
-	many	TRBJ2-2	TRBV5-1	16	CASSLVAGTQTGELFF	TGCGCCAGCAGCTTGGTTGCAGGGACACAAACCGGGGAGCTGTTTTTT
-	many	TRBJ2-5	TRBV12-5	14	CASGPTPLRETQYF	TGTGCTAGTGGTCCGACCCCGTTACGGGAGACCCAGTACTTC
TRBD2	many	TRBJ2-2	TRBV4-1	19	CASSQDRRLAGGNTGELFF	TGCGCCAGCAGCCAAGATCGGAGACTAGCGGGGGGGAACACCGGGGAGCTGTTTTTT
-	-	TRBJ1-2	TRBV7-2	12	CASSFRNRGYTF	TGTGCCAGCAGCTTTCGAAACAGGGGCTACACCTTC
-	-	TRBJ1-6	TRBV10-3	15	CAISYRSGDNSPLHF	TGTGCCATCAGCTATCGGTCTGGTGATAATTCACCCCTCCACTTT
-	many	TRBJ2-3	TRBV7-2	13	CASSSSHTDTQYF	TGTGCCAGCAGCTCGAGCCACACAGATACGCAGTATTTT
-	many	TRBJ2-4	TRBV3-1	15	CASSDGQLAKNIQYF	TGTGCCAGCTCCGACGGACAGCTAGCCAAAAACATTCAGTACTTC
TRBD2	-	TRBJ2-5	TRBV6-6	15	CASSWTSGRQETQYF	TGTGCCAGCAGTTGGACTAGCGGGAGACAAGAGACCCAGTACTTC
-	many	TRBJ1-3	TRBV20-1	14	CSAKDRSSGNTIYF	TGCAGTGCCAAGGACAGAAGCTCTGGAAACACCATATATTTT
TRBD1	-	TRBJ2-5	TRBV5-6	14	CASSRGQGMQTQYF	TGTGCCAGCAGCCGGGGACAGGGTATGCAGACCCAGTACTTC
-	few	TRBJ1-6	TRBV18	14	CASSPGPGGSPLHF	TGTGCCAGCTCGCCCGGGCCCGGGGGTTCACCCCTCCACTTT
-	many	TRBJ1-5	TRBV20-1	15	CSASRVGGSNQPQHF	TGCAGTGCTAGTCGAGTTGGGGGGAGCAATCAGCCCCAGCATTTT
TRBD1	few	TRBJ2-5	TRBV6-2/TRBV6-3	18	CASSYSMIRQGREETQYF	TGTGCCAGCAGTTACTCGATGATCCGACAGGGTAGGGAAGAGACCCAGTACTTC
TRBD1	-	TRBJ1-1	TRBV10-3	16	CAISEPTTGATPLAFF	TGTGCCATCAGTGAGCCTACGACAGGGGCCACCCCACTAGCTTTCTTT
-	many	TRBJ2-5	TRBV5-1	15	CASSLGRGGHETQYF	TGCGCCAGCAGCTTGGGAAGGGGCGGCCACGAGACCCAGTACTTC
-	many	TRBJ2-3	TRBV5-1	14	CASSMGGPADTQYF	TGCGCCAGCAGCATGGGGGGGCCGGCAGATACGCAGTATTTT
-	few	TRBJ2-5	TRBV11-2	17	CASSLKFAISAQETQYF	TGTGCCAGCAGCTTAAAATTCGCAATTTCGGCCCAAGAGACCCAGTACTTC
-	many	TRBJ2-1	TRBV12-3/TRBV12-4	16	CASSLVQGSSYNEQFF	TGTGCCAGCAGTTTAGTACAGGGAAGCTCCTACAATGAGCAGTTCTTC
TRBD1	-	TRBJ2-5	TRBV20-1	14	CSARVDRVTETQYF	TGCAGTGCTAGGGTGGACAGGGTCACCGAGACCCAGTACTTC
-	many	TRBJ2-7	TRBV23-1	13	CASSFGSRYEQYF	TGCGCCAGCAGCTTCGGTAGTCGCTACGAGCAGTACTTC
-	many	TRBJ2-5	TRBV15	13	CATKSDSLGAQYF	TGTGCCACAAAATCCGACAGCCTGGGGGCCCAGTACTTC
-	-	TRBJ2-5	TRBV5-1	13	CASRVGIQETQYF	TGCGCCAGCAGGGTTGGGATACAAGAGACCCAGTACTTC
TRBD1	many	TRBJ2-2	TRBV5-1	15	CASSLGDSFFGELFF	TGCGCCAGCAGCTTGGGGGACAGTTTTTTCGGGGAGCTGTTTTTT
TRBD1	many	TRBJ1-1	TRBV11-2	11	CASNIRGLAFF	TGTGCCAGCAACATCAGGGGGCTCGCTTTCTTT